Listed below are T cell receptor beta chains from one sample, sequenced in a study of cytomegalovirus exposure and HLA in healthy donors. Sequencing was performed with immunoSEQ multiplex PCR; in TCRdb, only in-frame clones are kept and a portion is missing. The table has over 150,000 clones, 77% seen once. The source material was PBMCs. The receptor set was obtained from a woman in her 30s in good health and CMV-seropositive. CDR3s include the opening cysteine and the closing phenylalanine or tryptophan. A D gene is named only where the DNA matches it firmly. Clone sizes are given selectively: once, few, many, or a class where the clone is expanded.

d_gene: TRBD1; abundance: .; j_gene: TRBJ2-3; len: 16; v_gene: TRBV10-1; CDR3aa: CASSEFGRGPPYPQYF; CDR3nt: TGCGCCAGCAGTGAGTTTGGCAGGGGGCCTCCCTATCCGCAGTATTTT
d_gene: .; abundance: .; j_gene: TRBJ1-4; len: 13; v_gene: TRBV15; CDR3aa: CATSRDQNEKLFF; CDR3nt: TGTGCCACCAGCAGAGATCAGAATGAAAAACTGTTTTTT
d_gene: .; abundance: few; j_gene: TRBJ2-3; len: 15; v_gene: TRBV10-3; CDR3aa: CAISERRAGTDTQYF; CDR3nt: TGTGCCATCAGTGAGAGGAGAGCGGGCACAGATACGCAGTATTTT
d_gene: .; abundance: .; j_gene: TRBJ1-1; len: 15; v_gene: TRBV5-1; CDR3aa: CASSLVQGENTEAFF; CDR3nt: TGCGCCAGCAGCTTGGTACAGGGAGAGAACACTGAAGCTTTCTTT
d_gene: .; abundance: .; j_gene: TRBJ2-5; len: 15; v_gene: TRBV19; CDR3aa: CASSIAQGLGETQYF; CDR3nt: TGTGCCAGTAGTATCGCGCAGGGTCTTGGAGAGACCCAGTACTTC
d_gene: TRBD2; abundance: .; j_gene: TRBJ2-3; len: 13; v_gene: TRBV5-6; CDR3aa: CASSRTSADTQYF; CDR3nt: TGTGCCAGCAGCCGGACTAGCGCAGATACGCAGTATTTT
d_gene: .; abundance: .; j_gene: TRBJ2-7; len: 15; v_gene: TRBV15; CDR3aa: CATSLKAASSYEQYF; CDR3nt: TGTGCCACCAGCCTTAAAGCGGCTAGCTCCTACGAGCAGTACTTC
d_gene: .; abundance: .; j_gene: TRBJ1-1; len: 19; v_gene: TRBV4-3; CDR3aa: CASSQGTVLGQPMNTEAFF; CDR3nt: TGCGCCAGCAGCCAAGGAACCGTCCTGGGCCAGCCGATGAACACTGAAGCTTTCTTT
d_gene: TRBD1; abundance: .; j_gene: TRBJ1-3; len: 14; v_gene: TRBV6-6; CDR3aa: CASGDSNSGNTIYF; CDR3nt: TGTGCCAGCGGGGACAGTAACTCTGGAAACACCATATATTTT
d_gene: TRBD2; abundance: once; j_gene: TRBJ2-1; len: 14; v_gene: TRBV29-1; CDR3aa: CSVDPSGVNNEQFF; CDR3nt: TGCAGCGTTGACCCTAGCGGGGTGAACAATGAGCAGTTCTTC
d_gene: .; abundance: .; j_gene: TRBJ2-7; len: 15; v_gene: TRBV7-3; CDR3aa: CASSLSSGLTYEQYF; CDR3nt: TGTGCCAGCAGCTTAAGCTCAGGTTTGACCTACGAGCAGTACTTC
d_gene: .; abundance: .; j_gene: TRBJ2-7; len: 11; v_gene: TRBV28; CDR3aa: CASSLTQLHYF; CDR3nt: TGTGCCAGCAGTTTGACACAGCTGCATTACTTC
d_gene: .; abundance: .; j_gene: TRBJ1-1; len: 15; v_gene: TRBV6-5; CDR3aa: CASSYSSKMNTEAFF; CDR3nt: TGTGCCAGCAGTTACTCGAGTAAAATGAACACTGAAGCTTTCTTT
d_gene: .; abundance: .; j_gene: TRBJ2-7; len: 14; v_gene: TRBV5-4; CDR3aa: CASSFETQQGEQYF; CDR3nt: TGTGCCAGCAGCTTCGAGACTCAGCAGGGCGAGCAGTACTTC
d_gene: TRBD1; abundance: .; j_gene: TRBJ1-5; len: 14; v_gene: TRBV6-1; CDR3aa: CASSAGTGWEPQHF; CDR3nt: TGTGCCAGCAGTGCGGGGACAGGGTGGGAGCCCCAGCATTTT
d_gene: TRBD2; abundance: .; j_gene: TRBJ2-2; len: 15; v_gene: TRBV6-1; CDR3aa: CASIRTSGSTGELFF; CDR3nt: TGTGCCAGCATCAGGACTAGCGGGAGTACCGGGGAGCTGTTTTTT
d_gene: .; abundance: once; j_gene: TRBJ2-7; len: 15; v_gene: TRBV13; CDR3aa: CASSLGAGVSYEQYF; CDR3nt: TGTGCCAGCAGCTTAGGGGCCGGGGTCTCCTACGAGCAGTACTTC
d_gene: TRBD1; abundance: .; j_gene: TRBJ2-5; len: 14; v_gene: TRBV18; CDR3aa: CASSPGQGGETQYF; CDR3nt: TGTGCCAGCTCACCGGGACAGGGTGGAGAGACCCAGTACTTC
d_gene: .; abundance: .; j_gene: TRBJ2-3; len: 18; v_gene: TRBV15; CDR3aa: CATSQGATPGTITDTQYF; CDR3nt: TGTGCCACCAGCCAGGGGGCTACTCCAGGGACTATCACAGATACGCAGTATTTT
d_gene: TRBD1; abundance: .; j_gene: TRBJ2-5; len: 15; v_gene: TRBV5-1; CDR3aa: CASTRTGGREETQYF; CDR3nt: TGCGCCAGCACCCGGACAGGGGGCAGGGAAGAGACCCAGTACTTC
d_gene: TRBD2; abundance: .; j_gene: TRBJ2-1; len: 16; v_gene: TRBV6-4; CDR3aa: CASSDSWTSGPNEQFF; CDR3nt: TGTGCCAGCAGTGACTCATGGACTAGCGGGCCCAATGAGCAGTTCTTC
d_gene: .; abundance: .; j_gene: TRBJ1-3; len: 13; v_gene: TRBV2; CDR3aa: CASSVGEVGTIYF; CDR3nt: TGTGCCAGCAGTGTAGGGGAGGTCGGCACCATATATTTT
d_gene: TRBD2; abundance: .; j_gene: TRBJ2-5; len: 15; v_gene: TRBV5-4; CDR3aa: CASSLDPGGGETQYF; CDR3nt: TGTGCCAGCAGCTTGGACCCGGGAGGGGGAGAGACCCAGTACTTC
d_gene: .; abundance: once; j_gene: TRBJ1-4; len: 13; v_gene: TRBV28; CDR3aa: CASSSPQGEKLFF; CDR3nt: TGCGCCAGCAGTTCCCCCCAGGGGGAAAAACTGTTTTTT
d_gene: .; abundance: .; j_gene: TRBJ2-7; len: 14; v_gene: TRBV6-5; CDR3aa: CASSYSVARSVQYF; CDR3nt: TGTGCCAGCAGTTACTCGGTGGCTAGATCAGTACAGTACTTC
d_gene: .; abundance: once; j_gene: TRBJ2-7; len: 15; v_gene: TRBV9; CDR3aa: CASSVDGDRVQEQYF; CDR3nt: TGTGCCAGCAGCGTAGACGGGGATCGGGTACAAGAGCAGTACTTC
d_gene: TRBD2; abundance: .; j_gene: TRBJ2-1; len: 16; v_gene: TRBV18; CDR3aa: CASSPTSGDSYNEQFF; CDR3nt: TGTGCCAGCTCACCCACTAGCGGGGACTCTTACAATGAGCAGTTCTTC
d_gene: TRBD1; abundance: .; j_gene: TRBJ1-5; len: 14; v_gene: TRBV28; CDR3aa: CASSLSGGHQPQHF; CDR3nt: TGTGCCAGCAGTTTGTCAGGGGGCCATCAGCCCCAGCATTTT
d_gene: TRBD1; abundance: few; j_gene: TRBJ2-7; len: 14; v_gene: TRBV9; CDR3aa: CASGEEAGGDEQYF; CDR3nt: TGTGCCAGCGGTGAGGAGGCAGGGGGCGACGAGCAGTACTTC
d_gene: TRBD1; abundance: once; j_gene: TRBJ2-2; len: 16; v_gene: TRBV27; CDR3aa: CASSFVATGGTGELFF; CDR3nt: TGTGCCAGCAGTTTCGTCGCGACAGGGGGAACCGGGGAGCTGTTTTTT
d_gene: .; abundance: .; j_gene: TRBJ1-2; len: 12; v_gene: TRBV19; CDR3aa: CASSIGGDGYTF; CDR3nt: TGTGCCAGTAGTATAGGCGGGGACGGCTACACCTTC
d_gene: TRBD1; abundance: .; j_gene: TRBJ1-2; len: 14; v_gene: TRBV6-5; CDR3aa: CASRITGGGYGYTF; CDR3nt: TGTGCCAGCAGAATTACAGGGGGCGGCTATGGCTACACCTTC
d_gene: .; abundance: .; j_gene: TRBJ1-1; len: 14; v_gene: TRBV28; CDR3aa: CASIWGYRGGRAFF; CDR3nt: TGTGCCAGCATTTGGGGATATAGGGGGGGGCGAGCTTTCTTT
d_gene: TRBD2; abundance: .; j_gene: TRBJ2-7; len: 16; v_gene: TRBV9; CDR3aa: CASSVESGLAGVEQYF; CDR3nt: TGTGCCAGCAGCGTAGAGTCGGGGCTAGCGGGAGTAGAGCAGTACTTC
d_gene: .; abundance: .; j_gene: TRBJ2-5; len: 14; v_gene: TRBV10-1; CDR3aa: CASSEGSFQETQYF; CDR3nt: TGCGCCAGCAGTGAGGGTAGTTTCCAAGAGACCCAGTACTTC
d_gene: .; abundance: .; j_gene: TRBJ1-1; len: 17; v_gene: TRBV19; CDR3aa: CASSNEHAGGWNTEAFF; CDR3nt: TGTGCCAGTAGTAACGAACACGCGGGGGGGTGGAACACTGAAGCTTTCTTT
d_gene: TRBD1; abundance: few; j_gene: TRBJ1-4; len: 14; v_gene: TRBV5-4; CDR3aa: CASSLDRGDEKLFF; CDR3nt: TGTGCCAGCAGCTTGGACAGGGGGGATGAAAAACTGTTTTTT
d_gene: .; abundance: .; j_gene: TRBJ1-3; len: 14; v_gene: TRBV28; CDR3aa: CASRIRTEGGTIYF; CDR3nt: TGTGCCAGCAGAATACGGACAGAGGGGGGGACCATATATTTT
d_gene: .; abundance: .; j_gene: TRBJ1-5; len: 13; v_gene: TRBV19; CDR3aa: CASSLQGIEPQHF; CDR3nt: TGTGCCAGTAGTCTCCAGGGTATAGAGCCCCAGCATTTT
d_gene: .; abundance: .; j_gene: TRBJ1-3; len: 16; v_gene: TRBV18; CDR3aa: CASSPMTDFSGNTIYF; CDR3nt: TGTGCCAGCTCACCAATGACAGACTTCTCTGGAAACACCATATATTTT
d_gene: .; abundance: .; j_gene: TRBJ1-1; len: 14; v_gene: TRBV9; CDR3aa: CASSPHVAGVEAFF; CDR3nt: TGTGCCAGCAGCCCCCACGTGGCAGGGGTCGAGGCTTTCTTT
d_gene: TRBD2; abundance: .; j_gene: TRBJ2-1; len: 14; v_gene: TRBV28; CDR3aa: CASRTSGTNNEQFF; CDR3nt: TGTGCCAGCAGGACTAGCGGGACCAACAATGAGCAGTTCTTC
d_gene: TRBD1; abundance: .; j_gene: TRBJ1-2; len: 15; v_gene: TRBV15; CDR3aa: CATSLRTGGDYGYTF; CDR3nt: TGTGCCACCAGCCTCCGGACAGGGGGGGACTATGGCTACACCTTC
d_gene: TRBD1; abundance: .; j_gene: TRBJ2-2; len: 15; v_gene: TRBV4-2; CDR3aa: CASSQGQGAVGELFF; CDR3nt: TGTGCCAGCAGCCAGGGCCAGGGGGCGGTCGGGGAGCTGTTTTTT
d_gene: TRBD1; abundance: .; j_gene: TRBJ1-2; len: 16; v_gene: TRBV27; CDR3aa: CATAGQANIESYGYTF; CDR3nt: TGTGCCACCGCGGGACAGGCAAATATAGAGTCTTATGGCTACACCTTC
d_gene: .; abundance: once; j_gene: TRBJ1-5; len: 15; v_gene: TRBV10-3; CDR3aa: CAIRQGKGGNQPQHF; CDR3nt: TGTGCCATCAGGCAGGGGAAAGGGGGCAATCAGCCCCAGCATTTT
d_gene: .; abundance: few; j_gene: TRBJ1-1; len: 12; v_gene: TRBV2; CDR3aa: CASSEGGTEAFF; CDR3nt: TGTGCCAGCAGTGAGGGGGGCACTGAAGCTTTCTTT
d_gene: .; abundance: .; j_gene: TRBJ2-7; len: 13; v_gene: TRBV7-2; CDR3aa: CASSLGGTYEQYF; CDR3nt: TGTGCCAGCAGCTTAGGGGGCACCTACGAGCAGTACTTC
d_gene: .; abundance: .; j_gene: TRBJ1-4; len: 15; v_gene: TRBV7-9; CDR3aa: CASSREPLTNEKLFF; CDR3nt: TGTGCCAGCAGCCGCGAGCCCTTAACTAATGAAAAACTGTTTTTT
d_gene: TRBD1; abundance: .; j_gene: TRBJ1-4; len: 14; v_gene: TRBV5-6; CDR3aa: CASSFGTVGEKLFF; CDR3nt: TGTGCCAGCAGCTTCGGGACAGTGGGTGAAAAACTGTTTTTT
d_gene: .; abundance: .; j_gene: TRBJ2-7; len: 15; v_gene: TRBV7-8; CDR3aa: CASSVPRGSSYEQYF; CDR3nt: TGTGCCAGCAGCGTACCCAGGGGTAGCTCCTACGAGCAGTACTTC
d_gene: TRBD1; abundance: .; j_gene: TRBJ1-2; len: 14; v_gene: TRBV5-1; CDR3aa: CASSLGGQNYGYTF; CDR3nt: TGCGCCAGCAGCTTGGGGGGACAGAACTATGGCTACACCTTC
d_gene: .; abundance: few; j_gene: TRBJ2-1; len: 16; v_gene: TRBV10-1; CDR3aa: CASSERGPWWYNEQFF; CDR3nt: TGCGCCAGCAGTGAGAGAGGCCCTTGGTGGTACAATGAGCAGTTCTTC
d_gene: TRBD1; abundance: .; j_gene: TRBJ2-7; len: 13; v_gene: TRBV30; CDR3aa: CACKGTGDYEQYF; CDR3nt: TGTGCCTGCAAAGGGACAGGGGACTACGAGCAGTACTTC